A selection of T cell receptor beta chains follows, all from one sample in a study of cytomegalovirus exposure and HLA in healthy donors. The table came from immunoSEQ multiplex PCR; TCRdb's copy has only in-frame clones and leaves some out. Here the sample spans 64,000 or so clones, 60% to 70% being singletons. Source material: PBMCs. Receptors originate from a man between 35 and 55 years old in good health and CMV-seropositive. The CDR3 runs from the conserved cysteine through the conserved F or W. D genes are given only for firm matches. For some rows the clone size is stated as once, few or many, or as a class when expanded; others skip it.

v_gene	abundance	j_gene	d_gene	CDR3aa	CDR3nt
TRBV4-3	-	TRBJ2-3	-	CASSPSGGAGTDTQYF	TGCGCCAGCAGCCCCTCCGGCGGGGCCGGCACAGATACGCAGTATTTT
TRBV5-4	-	TRBJ2-3	TRBD2	CASSLAGGDLDTQYF	TGTGCCAGCAGCTTGGCGGGGGGGGACTTAGATACGCAGTATTTT
TRBV5-4	-	TRBJ2-5	-	CASSSRLVTPETQYF	TGTGCCAGCAGCAGTCGACTAGTTACTCCGGAGACCCAGTACTTC
TRBV19	-	TRBJ1-1	-	CASSISRLGGVLTEAFF	TGTGCCAGTAGTATTTCCCGGTTAGGCGGGGTGCTCACTGAAGCTTTCTTT
TRBV7-9	-	TRBJ2-1	TRBD2	CASSPIAGSTGEQFF	TGTGCCAGCAGCCCAATAGCGGGAAGTACCGGTGAGCAGTTCTTC
TRBV29-1	-	TRBJ1-5	-	CSVGLGGKNQPQHF	TGCAGCGTCGGGTTGGGGGGGAAGAATCAGCCCCAGCATTTT
TRBV18	few	TRBJ1-2	-	CASSPGAGDYGYTF	TGTGCCAGCTCACCGGGGGCTGGGGACTATGGCTACACCTTC
TRBV5-1	-	TRBJ2-3	-	CASRIQVSSTDTQYF	TGCGCCAGCAGGATACAGGTATCTAGCACAGATACGCAGTATTTT
TRBV4-1	medium-sized	TRBJ2-7	TRBD1	CASSQDRQGAQQYEQYF	TGCGCCAGCAGCCAAGACAGACAGGGGGCGCAGCAGTACGAGCAGTACTTC
TRBV6-6	once	TRBJ2-1	TRBD2	CASSYDAGGSYNEQFF	TGTGCCAGCAGTTACGACGCGGGGGGATCGTACAATGAGCAGTTCTTC
TRBV7-9	-	TRBJ2-5	TRBD2	CASSLFGTSGQETQYF	TGTGCCAGCAGCTTATTCGGAACTAGCGGCCAAGAGACCCAGTACTTC
TRBV30	-	TRBJ1-1	-	CAWTSQMNTEAFF	TGTGCCTGGACTTCGCAGATGAACACTGAAGCTTTCTTT
TRBV30	-	TRBJ1-1	TRBD1	CAWSRGGYGDTEAFF	TGTGCCTGGAGTCGAGGGGGCTATGGGGACACTGAAGCTTTCTTT
TRBV7-7	-	TRBJ2-5	TRBD2	CASSPREGAETQYF	TGTGCTAGCAGCCCTCGGGAGGGAGCAGAGACCCAGTACTTC
TRBV7-9	-	TRBJ1-2	TRBD1	CASSSSGTGGLGYTF	TGTGCCAGCAGCTCATCAGGGACAGGGGGCCTCGGCTACACCTTC
TRBV27	-	TRBJ1-2	TRBD1	CASSSKSGTGFGYTF	TGTGCCAGCAGTTCGAAATCCGGGACAGGGTTTGGCTACACCTTC